Listed below are T cell receptor beta chains from one sample, sequenced in a study of blood T cell repertoires in COVID-19. Produced via immunoSEQ multiplex PCR; TCRdb's table is partial and in-frame only. The sample shows over 200,000 clones, roughly 91% of them seen only once. Sequences were obtained from PBMCs or T cells enriched from blood (not recorded which). The source is a woman aged 25 to 39 with acute COVID-19. CDR3s include the opening cysteine and the closing phenylalanine or tryptophan. The D gene is left open where the match is weak. The listing skips clone size in some rows; elsewhere it reads once, few, many or a size class.

d_gene	v_gene	j_gene	abundance	CDR3nt	CDR3aa
NA	TRBV5-1	TRBJ2-1	NA	TGCGCCAGCAGCTTGGGCGGGACTGAGCAGTTCTTC	CASSLGGTEQFF
TRBD2	TRBV5-1	TRBJ2-3	NA	TGCGCCAGCAAAGCGGGGAACACAGATACGCAGTATTTT	CASKAGNTDTQYF
TRBD2	TRBV28	TRBJ2-2	NA	TGTGCCAGCAGTTCCCTAGCGGGGGGGCCTTTTTACGGGGAGCTGTTTTTT	CASSSLAGGPFYGELFF
NA	TRBV4-3	TRBJ1-2	NA	TGCGCCAGCGCACCTTACCCGGGGGGCGACTATGGCTACACCTTC	CASAPYPGGDYGYTF
NA	TRBV3-1/TRBV3-2	TRBJ2-7	NA	TGTGCCAGCAGCCCTGTCGGGGGGCGACCCTACGAGCAGTACTTC	CASSPVGGRPYEQYF
NA	TRBV4-1	TRBJ2-7	NA	TGCGCCAGCAGCCAAGGGGGCAGCTACGAGCAGTACTTC	CASSQGGSYEQYF
TRBD2	TRBV11-2	TRBJ2-3	NA	TGTGCCAGCAGCCGAGGGACTAGCGGGGGTATCGCAGATACGCAGTATTTT	CASSRGTSGGIADTQYF
NA	TRBV6-4	TRBJ2-1	NA	TGTGCCAGCAGTGACTCGGCGGGGCTCTCGAGCAATGAGCAGTTCTTC	CASSDSAGLSSNEQFF
TRBD1	TRBV9	TRBJ2-2	NA	TGTGCCAGCAGCGTTGAACCGGGACAGGGGGCTCCCGGGGAGCTGTTTTTT	CASSVEPGQGAPGELFF
NA	TRBV10-3	TRBJ1-1	NA	TGTGCCACCGGGACGGGACAAGAGAACACTGAAGCTTTCTTT	CATGTGQENTEAFF
TRBD1	TRBV2	TRBJ1-5	NA	TGTGCCAGCAATACAGGGGGCAACCAGCCCCAGCATTTT	CASNTGGNQPQHF
NA	TRBV3-1/TRBV3-2	TRBJ1-5	once	TGTGCCAGCAGCCAAGGACACGGTAGCAATCAGCCCCAGCATTTT	CASSQGHGSNQPQHF
TRBD2	TRBV27	TRBJ2-1	NA	TGTGCCAGCAGTTCACTCGGGACTAGCGGGGGCAATGAGCAGTTCTTC	CASSSLGTSGGNEQFF
NA	TRBV3-1/TRBV3-2	TRBJ2-3	NA	TGTGCCAGCACCGTGGGACTGCAGACAGATACGCAGTATTTT	CASTVGLQTDTQYF
NA	TRBV6-5	TRBJ2-3	NA	TGTGCCAGCAGTTACTCCCCGTTCACAGATACGCAGTATTTT	CASSYSPFTDTQYF
TRBD1	TRBV28	TRBJ1-1	NA	TGTGCCAGCAGTTTGGGGTTGGGACAGGGGGAAGCTTTCTTT	CASSLGLGQGEAFF
NA	TRBV11-3	TRBJ2-1	NA	TGTGCCAGCAGCCCTCGAGGGGGAGTCTATCACAATGAGCAGTTCTTC	CASSPRGGVYHNEQFF
NA	TRBV5-1	TRBJ2-5	NA	TGCGCCAGCAGCTTGGGACACCGCATAGAAGAGACCCAGTACTTC	CASSLGHRIEETQYF
TRBD1	TRBV25-1	TRBJ1-1	few	TGTGCCAGCAGTGACACGACAGGGGGGTTTCGGAACACTGAAGCTTTCTTT	CASSDTTGGFRNTEAFF
TRBD2	TRBV7-2	TRBJ2-5	NA	TGTGCCAGCAGACTCGGATTGGACTTCCAGACCTGGGGGGGAGAGACCCAGTACTTC	CASRLGLDFQTWGGETQYF
TRBD2	TRBV25-1	TRBJ2-5	NA	TGTGCCAGCAGTCCGCGTAGCGGGACCCAAGAGACCCAGTACTTC	CASSPRSGTQETQYF
NA	TRBV7-2	TRBJ1-1	once	TGTGCCAGCAGCTTGAGTCAGGGAAGGGACACTGAAGCTTTCTTT	CASSLSQGRDTEAFF
TRBD1	TRBV5-4	TRBJ1-2	few	TGTGCCAGCAGCCCGGGAGGCGGGACAGGGGGTTATGGCTACACCTTC	CASSPGGGTGGYGYTF
TRBD1	TRBV2	TRBJ1-3	NA	TGTGCCAGCAGTCTTACGACAGGGAGGTTGACCATATATTTT	CASSLTTGRLTIYF
TRBD1	TRBV12-5	TRBJ2-7	NA	TGTGCTAGTGGTTTGGGAATTACAGGGGCCGCCTCAGATTACGAGCAGTACTTC	CASGLGITGAASDYEQYF
TRBD1	TRBV7-2	TRBJ2-7	NA	TGTGCCAGCAGTCCTAGGCAGGGACAGGTCACCTCCTACGAGCAGTACTTC	CASSPRQGQVTSYEQYF
TRBD1	TRBV29-1	TRBJ1-1	NA	TGCAGCGTTGCCGGGACAGGGGGCGGGTTAGCTGAAGCTTTCTTT	CSVAGTGGGLAEAFF
NA	TRBV2	TRBJ1-1	NA	TGTGCCAGCAGTGAAACGGGGGAAGCTTTCTTT	CASSETGEAFF
NA	TRBV28	TRBJ1-6	NA	TGTGCCAGCAGTTTGCCGGAAGGGGCCTATAATTCACCCCTCCACTTT	CASSLPEGAYNSPLHF
TRBD1	TRBV2	TRBJ1-1	few	TGTGCCAGCGGGGACAGGAGATACACTGAAGCTTTCTTT	CASGDRRYTEAFF